This entry features one T cell receptor beta chain sequence. Its antigen specificity is not known. Base qualities are not provided; no much larger clone lies one nucleotide away. The sample belongs to a study of identical twins (dated by TCRdb to about 2016). As for the study more broadly: TCR alpha and beta repertoires from monozygotic twins, unrelated adults of various ages and cord blood were deep-sequenced to test whether fetal clonotypes persist. Replicate twin experiments were performed at different times using different library preparation protocols to rule out contamination. Overall study results and their limits: Because the same donors could not be followed over many years, the conclusions depended on cross-sectional statistical analysis. Zero-insertion analyses could be partly confounded by invariant T cells such as MAIT and iNKT, although diverse VJ usage argued against such confounding for most clonotypes. The excess sharing between twins in beta out-of-frame sequences was weaker because fewer shared sequences reduced the signal-to-noise ratio. Compared with coincidental sharing between unrelated individuals, an excess of low generation-probability sequences was observed among out-of-frame TCR alpha sequences shared between twins. In monozygotic twins, recombination models systematically underestimated out-of-frame TCR alpha sharing, but the models matched the sharing seen between unrelated individuals. Fewer insertions were carried by abundant cord blood beta clonotypes; a weaker similar trend was observed in young adult naive repertoires, while no such trend was observed in memory repertoires.

Only healthy Caucasian donors were included. Library construction relied on 5' RACE. The run used an Illumina HiSeq 2000. Template switching introduced a universal primer binding site; the final cDNA contained a unique molecular identifier, enabling accurate counting of TCR cDNA molecules. Specific primers in the conserved constant-segment region were used to synthesize first-strand cDNA for the TCR alpha and beta chains. To control for contamination, each cDNA library was double barcoded with a SMART-Mk sample barcode plus Illumina barcodes. TruSeq adapter sequences and Illumina sample barcodes were added in two successive PCR steps. The Illumina HiSeq platform was used with custom primers to sequence TCR alpha and beta cDNA libraries. Regarding the original processing steps: Unique molecular identifiers were extracted from raw reads with MiGEC, and CDR3 positions were determined with MiXCR. For each individual, recombination models were inferred using an EM algorithm with the repgenHMM and IGoR tools. The analysis of shared clonotypes was done with the tcR package in R, with sharing normalized by the product of cloneset sizes. Out-of-frame nonproductive sequences were analyzed to study raw recombination free of thymic and clonal selection effects. TCRdb trimmed the raw reads at Q25, called clones with MiXCR and kept productive beta chains. Every CDR3 protein is listed once, alongside the most common genes and DNA of its rows. The V and J calls follow TCRdb's processing rather than the paper's. The sample includes 1.5 million or so distinct CDR3 sequences, with 32% observed a single time. Clones ranked in the top ten supply under 0.35% of the sample.

As encoded in the germline V gene, CDR1 is SNHLY while CDR2 is FYNNEI. Counted from cysteine to phenylalanine, this CDR3 has 14 amino acids. Kept here is only the CDR3 DNA, which spans 42 bases and is read in frame from base 1. V ends up 6 bases short and J 3 bases short, with an unmatched junction base count of 8. The TCR originated in a newborn girl in good health. Sequenced input: cord blood. The chain links TRBV2 with TRBJ2-7; the central 7 bases match TRBD2. The nucleotides read TGTGCCAGCAGGTTTGTCGGCGGGGGCTACGAGCAGTACTTC. It specifies CASRFVGGGYEQYF.